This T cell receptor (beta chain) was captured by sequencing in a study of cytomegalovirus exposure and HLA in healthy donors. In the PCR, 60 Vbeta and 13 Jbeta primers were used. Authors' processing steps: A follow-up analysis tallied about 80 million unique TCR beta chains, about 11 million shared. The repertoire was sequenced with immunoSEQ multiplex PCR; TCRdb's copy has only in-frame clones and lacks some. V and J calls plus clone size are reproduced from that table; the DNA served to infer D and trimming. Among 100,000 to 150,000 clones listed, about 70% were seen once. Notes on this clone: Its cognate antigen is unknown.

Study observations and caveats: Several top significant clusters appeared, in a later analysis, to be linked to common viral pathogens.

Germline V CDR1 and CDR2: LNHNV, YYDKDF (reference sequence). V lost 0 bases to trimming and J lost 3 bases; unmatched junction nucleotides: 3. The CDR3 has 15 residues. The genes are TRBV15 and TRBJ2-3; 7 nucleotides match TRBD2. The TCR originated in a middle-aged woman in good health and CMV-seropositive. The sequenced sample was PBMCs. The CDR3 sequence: CATSRDRAGTDTQYF. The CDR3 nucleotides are TGTGCCACCAGCAGAGACCGAGCGGGAACAGATACGCAGTATTTT.